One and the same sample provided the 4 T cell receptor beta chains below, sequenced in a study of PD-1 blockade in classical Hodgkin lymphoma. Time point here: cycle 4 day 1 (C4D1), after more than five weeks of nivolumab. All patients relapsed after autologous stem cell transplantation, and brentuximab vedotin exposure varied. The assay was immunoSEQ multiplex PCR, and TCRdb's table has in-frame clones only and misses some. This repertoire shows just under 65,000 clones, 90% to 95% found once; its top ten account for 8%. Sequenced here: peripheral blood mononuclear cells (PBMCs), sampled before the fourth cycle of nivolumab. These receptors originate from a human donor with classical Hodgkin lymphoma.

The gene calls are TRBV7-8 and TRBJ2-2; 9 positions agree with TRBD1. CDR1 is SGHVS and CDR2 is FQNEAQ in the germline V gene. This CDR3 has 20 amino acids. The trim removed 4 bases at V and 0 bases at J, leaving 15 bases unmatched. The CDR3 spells CASSSTIPRDRATNTGELFF. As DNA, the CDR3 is TGTGCCAGCAGCTCTACCATCCCCCGGGACAGGGCCACGAACACCGGGGAGCTGTTTTTT.

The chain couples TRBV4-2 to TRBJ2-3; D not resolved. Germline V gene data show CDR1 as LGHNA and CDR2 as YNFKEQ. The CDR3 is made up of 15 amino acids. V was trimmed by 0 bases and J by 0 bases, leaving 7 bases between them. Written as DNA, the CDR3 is TGTGCCAGCAGCCAAGATGGGGATAGCACAGATACGCAGTATTTT. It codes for CASSQDGDSTDTQYF.

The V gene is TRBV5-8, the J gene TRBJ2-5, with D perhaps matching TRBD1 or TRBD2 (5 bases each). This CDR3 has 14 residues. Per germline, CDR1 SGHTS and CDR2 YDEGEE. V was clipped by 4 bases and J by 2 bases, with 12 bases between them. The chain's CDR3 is CASSLGTIQETQYF. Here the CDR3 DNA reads TGTGCCAGCAGCCTTGGGACCATTCAAGAGACCCAGTACTTC.

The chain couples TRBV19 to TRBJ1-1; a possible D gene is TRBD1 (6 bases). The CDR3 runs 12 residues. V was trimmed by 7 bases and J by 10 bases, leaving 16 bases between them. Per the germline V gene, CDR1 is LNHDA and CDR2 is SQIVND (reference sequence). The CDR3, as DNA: TGTGCCAGTATCGGAGACAGGCAAGGAGCTTTCTTT. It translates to CASIGDRQGAFF. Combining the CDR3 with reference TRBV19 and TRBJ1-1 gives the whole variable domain DGGITQSPKYLFRKEGQNVTLSCEQNLNHDAMYWYRQDPGQGLRLIYYSQIVNDFQKGDIAEGYSVSREKKESFPLTVTSAQKNPTAFYLCASIGDRQGAFFGQGTRLTVV.